Listed below are T cell receptor beta chains from one sample, sequenced in a study of tumor-infiltrating lymphocytes in primary liver carcinoma. TCRdb redid the calling of the multiplex PCR reads with MiXCR, one entry per CDR3 protein. The repertoire holds 330,000 or so distinct CDR3 sequences, with 65% as singletons. Sequenced sample: peripheral blood. Every receptor here comes from a man aged 35-49 years with primary liver carcinoma and hepatitis B virus infection. CDR3s include the opening cysteine and the closing phenylalanine or tryptophan. Each record gives: J gene, clone size, D gene, V gene, CDR3 protein, CDR3 DNA. D genes are given only for firm matches. For some rows the clone size is stated as once, few or many, or as a class when expanded; others skip it.

TRBJ2-2 | few | TRBD2 | TRBV7-9 | CASSLVIGTSGSYTGELFF | TGTGCCAGCAGCTTAGTCATCGGGACTAGCGGGAGTTACACCGGGGAGCTGTTTTTT
TRBJ2-1 | few | - | TRBV5-6 | CASSLRGSSNNEQSF | TGTGCCAGCAGCTTAAGGGGCAGTTCTAACAATGAGCAGTCCTTC
TRBJ2-1 | many | - | TRBV6-5 | CASSGTLGFF | TGTGCCAGCAGTGGGACGCTGGGGTTCTTC
TRBJ2-1 | - | - | TRBV11-2 | CASSSMGHASSYNEQFF | TGTGCCAGCAGCTCGATGGGACATGCGAGCTCCTACAATGAGCAGTTCTTC
TRBJ2-1 | - | TRBD2 | TRBV6-2/TRBV6-3 | CASRMGIGRAGEQFF | TGTGCCAGCAGGATGGGGATCGGGAGGGCCGGGGAGCAGTTCTTC
TRBJ2-1 | - | TRBD2 | TRBV4-3 | CTSSQDGLAAYDEQFF | TGCACCAGCAGCCAAGACGGACTAGCGGCATACGATGAGCAGTTCTTC
TRBJ1-1 | - | - | TRBV13 | CAGSLAGTEAFF | TGTGCCGGCAGCTTAGCAGGGACTGAAGCTTTCTTT
TRBJ2-2 | few | TRBD1 | TRBV14 | CASSHSTGDTGELFF | TGTGCCAGCAGCCACTCGACAGGGGACACCGGGGAGCTGTTTTTT
TRBJ2-1 | - | - | TRBV7-3 | CASSAGGGPYNEQFF | TGTGCCAGCAGCGCAGGAGGTGGGCCTTACAATGAGCAGTTCTTC
TRBJ1-5 | - | - | TRBV5-5 | CASSSWMTPNQSQHF | TGTGCCAGCAGCTCGTGGATGACCCCCAATCAGTCCCAGCATTTT
TRBJ2-6 | - | - | TRBV11-2 | CAGSLSTGANLLTF | TGTGCAGGCAGCTTAAGCACTGGGGCCAACCTCCTGACTTTC
TRBJ2-6 | - | - | TRBV28 | CASSLGHLSVANVLTF | TGTGCCAGCAGTTTGGGACACCTCTCTGTGGCCAACGTCCTGACTTTC
TRBJ2-1 | many | - | TRBV29-1 | CSVDLGYNEQFF | TGCAGCGTTGACCTAGGGTACAATGAGCAGTTCTTC
TRBJ2-2 | few | TRBD1 | TRBV10-2 | CASSSGTGANTGELFF | TGCGCCAGCAGCTCAGGGACAGGAGCGAACACCGGGGAGCTGTTTTTT
TRBJ2-2 | - | - | TRBV5-1 | CASSLGQAENTGELFF | TGCGCCAGCAGCTTGGGCCAGGCAGAGAACACCGGGGAGCTGTTTTTT
TRBJ1-2 | few | TRBD1 | TRBV6-6 | CASNPITGGDGYTF | TGTGCCAGCAACCCAATCACAGGGGGGGATGGCTACACCTTC
TRBJ2-1 | - | - | TRBV11-3 | CASSSRGEYDEQFF | TGTGCCAGCAGCTCCCGCGGAGAGTACGATGAGCAGTTCTTC
TRBJ2-5 | many | TRBD1 | TRBV11-2 | CASSLDATGPQETQYF | TGTGCCAGCAGCTTAGATGCGACAGGGCCCCAAGAGACCCAGTACTTC
TRBJ2-1 | many | - | TRBV12-3/TRBV12-4 | CASSSTAARHEQFF | TGTGCCAGCAGTTCTACGGCGGCCCGTCATGAGCAGTTCTTC
TRBJ2-4 | - | TRBD2 | TRBV2 | CASRGYGGLAKNFQYF | TGTGCCAGCAGGGGGTATGGCGGACTAGCCAAAAACTTTCAGTACTTC
TRBJ1-1 | many | TRBD1 | TRBV6-5 | CASSPDRGMNTEAFF | TGTGCCAGCAGCCCGGACAGGGGGATGAACACTGAAGCTTTCTTT
TRBJ2-3 | - | - | TRBV29-1 | CSIEGGDRTSINTQYF | TGCAGCATTGAAGGGGGGGATAGGACTAGTATCAATACGCAGTATTTT
TRBJ2-7 | - | TRBD2 | TRBV11-2 | CDSSLGVGGNPIEQYF | TGTGACAGCAGCTTAGGGGTCGGGGGGAACCCTATCGAGCAGTATTTC
TRBJ2-3 | few | TRBD2 | TRBV4-2 | CASSLKQSSGRADTQYF | TGTGCCAGCAGCCTTAAGCAATCTAGCGGGAGGGCAGATACGCAGTATTTT
TRBJ2-1 | - | TRBD2 | TRBV11-1 | CASSRGLAGINGQFF | TGTGCCAGTAGTCGTGGACTAGCGGGAATTAATGGGCAGTTCTTC
TRBJ2-3 | - | - | TRBV11-2 | CAIRLAFAGVKDTQYF | TGTGCCATCAGATTAGCGTTCGCTGGCGTGAAAGATACGCAGTATTTT
TRBJ2-7 | - | TRBD2 | TRBV4-2 | CSSSQDLAGTFTSEQYF | TGTTCCAGCAGCCAAGACCTAGCGGGGACGTTTACTTCCGAGCAGTACTTC
TRBJ2-7 | - | - | TRBV11-2 | CASSPGVGRDPYEQYF | TGTGCAAGCAGTCCCGGGGTGGGCAGGGACCCCTACGAGCAGTACTTC
TRBJ2-1 | once | TRBD2 | TRBV6-1 | CASSLCSGGSYNEQFF | TGTGCCAGCAGTCTCTGCAGCGGGGGTTCCTACAATGAGCAGTTCTTC
TRBJ1-1 | once | - | TRBV6-1 | CASSPWGILNAEAFF | TGTGCCAGCAGTCCATGGGGCATCTTGAACGCTGAAGCTTTCTTT
TRBJ2-1 | - | - | TRBV10-3 | CTICEFSREQFF | TGTACCATCTGTGAGTTTTCGCGGGAGCAGTTCTTC